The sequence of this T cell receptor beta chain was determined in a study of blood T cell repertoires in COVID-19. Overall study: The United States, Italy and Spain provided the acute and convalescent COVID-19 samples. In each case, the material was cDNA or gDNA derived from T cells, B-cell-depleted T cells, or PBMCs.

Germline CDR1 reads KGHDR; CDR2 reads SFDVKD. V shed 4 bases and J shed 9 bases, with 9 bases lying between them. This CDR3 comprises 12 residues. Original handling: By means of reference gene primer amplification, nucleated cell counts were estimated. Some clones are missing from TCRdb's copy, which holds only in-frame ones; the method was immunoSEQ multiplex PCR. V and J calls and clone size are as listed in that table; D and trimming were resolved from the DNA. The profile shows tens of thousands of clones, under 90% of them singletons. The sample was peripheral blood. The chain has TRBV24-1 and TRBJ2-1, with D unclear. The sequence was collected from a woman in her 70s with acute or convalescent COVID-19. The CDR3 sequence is CATSDPPGEQFF. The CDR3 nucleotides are TGTGCCACCAGTGACCCCCCAGGTGAGCAGTTCTTC.